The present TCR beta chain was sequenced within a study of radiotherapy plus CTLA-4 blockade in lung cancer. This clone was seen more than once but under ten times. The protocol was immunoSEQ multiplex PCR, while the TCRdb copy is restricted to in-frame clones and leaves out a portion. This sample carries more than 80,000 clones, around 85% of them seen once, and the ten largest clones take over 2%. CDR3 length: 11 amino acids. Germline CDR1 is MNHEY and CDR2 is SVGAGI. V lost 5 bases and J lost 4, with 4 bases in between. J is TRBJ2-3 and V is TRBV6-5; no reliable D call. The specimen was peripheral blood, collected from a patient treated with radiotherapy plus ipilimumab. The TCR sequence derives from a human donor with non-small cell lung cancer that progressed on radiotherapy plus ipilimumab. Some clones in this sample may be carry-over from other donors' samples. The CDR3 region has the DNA TGTGCCAGCAGTGTGGCAGATACGCAGTATTTT. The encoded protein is CASSVADTQYF.